The present T cell receptor beta chain was sequenced within a study of blood T cell repertoires in COVID-19 (TCRdb year 2020). About the investigation overall: Collaborator samples came from the United States, Italy and Spain and covered acute and convalescent phases of COVID-19. The prospective study material was composed of cDNA or gDNA derived from T cells, B-cell-depleted T cells, or PBMCs. Where HLA class I and class II types were available, the types were taken from metadata supplied by the sample provider, not from assay-based typing. Sample metadata almost always included a de-identified subject ID, COVID-19 status, age in years and sex. Deeply sampled blood TCRbeta repertoires from subjects exposed to, actively infected with, or recovered from COVID-19 were included in the dataset. Samples were obtained from the ongoing ImmuneRACE study (first 160 participants) and from 1,254 subjects provided by 6 global collaborators. The repertoires were released in a freely available public database meant as a resource for research on the immune response to SARS-CoV-2.

One collaborating source in Seattle enrolled patients while the patients were actively infected and followed the patients over time throughout the course of disease. Collaborating institutions collected whole blood in K2EDTA tubes following their own protocols. For TCRbeta analysis, collaborators shipped samples in one of three forms: frozen whole blood, isolated PBMCs, or DNA extracted from either of those sample types. TCRbeta CDR3 regions were amplified from genomic DNA using the immunoSEQ Assay, a bias-controlled multiplex PCR. In the source study's methods: Nucleated cell counts per sample were estimated from amplification of reference gene primers within the assay. To quantify the absolute abundance of each unique TCRbeta CDR3 rearrangement, sequence reads were collapsed and filtered. Productive Simpson clonality was computed per sample as the square root of Simpson's diversity index over productive rearrangements. TCRdb retrieved this table from immuneACCESS and kept in-frame rearrangements only. Not all clones are present; in checked studies, unresolved V genes account for under half, and no reason is known for the remainder. V, J and clone size derive from that table, while D and trimming were established from the DNA sequence. Counted in this sample were fewer than 700,000 clones; around nine tenths of them appeared once. The ten largest account for under 8.5% of the sample.

The paper as a whole reports these results and caveats: The amount of clinical and demographic metadata varied by source and participant and was provided uncurated.

Per the germline V gene, SGHTA is the CDR1 and FQGTGA is the CDR2. The CDR3 numbers 16 residues from cysteine through phenylalanine. The CDR3 DNA has 48 bases and is translated from base 1. Germline trimming amounts to 5 bases on V and 1 base on J, with 5 as the count of junction bases outside the gene matches. Regarding this clone: Its antigen is unknown. Per-base qualities were not stored, and no clone one base away is much larger.

The receptor was derived from a woman aged 45 to 65 with COVID-19, enrolled during active disease. The sequencing sample was made of peripheral blood. The sequence links TRBV7-3 to TRBJ2-2, with 9 middle bases fitting TRBD1. The CDR3 here reads CASSPQGARNTGELFF. The nucleotide sequence is given as TGTGCCAGCAGCCCACAGGGGGCACGGAACACCGGGGAGCTGTTTTTT.